This T cell receptor beta chain was identified in a study of blood T cells in healthy people across ages. A note on this clonotype: Its matching antigen is unknown.

Caucasian, healthy and from Russia, the donors were aged between 6 and 90. PBMCs were isolated at a quantity of at least 7 million per sample. Findings and limits, study-wide: It was the long-lived donors that had more naive CD4+ cells and higher diversity than aged donors. No conclusive comparison of naive versus antigen-experienced cells was possible with unsorted PBMCs.

With a J-beta primer mix and a sample-barcoded 5' primer, a second PCR ran roughly 6 to 11 cycles. TCRdb independently ran MiXCR on the 5' RACE reads; one entry per CDR3 protein. The sample has about 640,000 distinct CDR3 sequences; approximately 30% are singletons. Germline CDR1 and CDR2: DFQATT and SNEGSKA (reference sequence). The V gene end was trimmed by 7 bases and the J gene end by 2 bases; junction bases not matched to a gene: 10. The CDR3 consists of 14 residues. The chain carries TRBV20-1 and TRBJ1-1; 7 bases are a match to TRBD1. Sample: blood. The clonotype originates from an elderly woman in good health. The CDR3 region is CSVTATGRNTEAFF. CDR3 nucleotides: TGCAGTGTGACAGCGACAGGGCGCAACACTGAAGCTTTCTTT.